This T cell receptor beta chain is from a study of beta chain features in type 1 diabetes. Across the whole study: Examined across all samples were some 99 million sorted cells.

V lost 7 bases and J 0 bases, leaving 12 bases between the germline ends. The CDR3 has 14 amino acids. From germline, CDR1 is ENHRY and CDR2 SYGVKD. This clone turned up a few times. No antigen is known for it. Sequencing targeted expressed TCRB transcripts, as all isolated RNA had been reverse transcribed. The assay was immunoSEQ multiplex PCR, and TCRdb's table has in-frame clones only and misses some. Of 300,000 to 450,000 clones listed, around an eighth are singletons. Overall study findings and caveats: People with Type 1 diabetes carried modestly yet significantly shorter TCRB CDR3s in all four CD4+ subsets. Healthy donors had naive, central memory and Treg TCRB repertoires that appeared less similar than those seen among patients.

This chain joins TRBV10-3 and TRBJ1-2, with a tentative D call TRBD1 (6 bases). This clonotype originated in a woman aged 18-30 years with type 1 diabetes. The specimen sequenced was naive CD4+ T cells from blood. As DNA, the CDR3 is TGTGCCATCAACCCACAGGGAGCTAACTATGGCTACACCTTC. It translates to CAINPQGANYGYTF.